This TCR beta chain was found in a study of neurological immune-mediated disorders. V dropped 9 bases and J dropped 0 bases, with 21 bases sitting between them. This CDR3 region has 16 residues. CDR1 ENHRY and CDR2 SYGVKD come from the germline V gene. TCRdb re-derived calls from the 5' RACE reads in MiXCR, one entry per CDR3 protein. Here the sample spans fewer than 50,000 distinct CDR3 sequences, roughly 12% being singletons. In this sample, this clonotype turned up many times. Specified time point: longitudinal time-point 3. Unsorted libraries used 2 million PBMCs kept at -80 degrees C. Sequencing input: PBMCs. The chain combines TRBV10-3 with TRBJ2-7; TRBD1 is a possible D gene (6 bases). This TCR was recovered from a man aged 30 to 39 in good health. CDR3 DNA: TGTGCCATAGCTTCAACGGGGTGGGACAACTCCTACGAGCAGTACTTC. Amino acids: CAIASTGWDNSYEQYF.